These 9 T cell receptor beta chains came from one sample sequenced in a study of T cell responses to AZD1222 COVID-19 vaccine. Profiling relied on immunoSEQ multiplex PCR, and the TCRdb table lists in-frame clones only, not all of them. The table includes 79,000 or so clones, approximately 89% detected once. Sample: peripheral blood, taken 28 days after the second AZD1222 dose. All receptors come from an adult who received the AZD1222 COVID-19 vaccine.

The chain employs TRBV18 and TRBJ1-4, with 8 bases lining up with TRBD1. The CDR3 runs to 14 residues. Germline CDR1 is KGHSH and CDR2 is LQKENI. After removal of 3 bases from V and 6 bases from J, the junction contained 3 bases not matched to a gene. The CDR3 reads CASSPGTGYEKLFF. CDR3 DNA: TGTGCCAGCTCACCTGGGACAGGCTATGAAAAACTGTTTTTT.

V and J are TRBV3-1 (or the pseudogene TRBV3-2) and TRBJ1-2; no clear D gene. Trimming cost V 0 bases and J 0 bases, with 11 bases left between them. Looked up from germline, CDR1 is LGHDT and CDR2 is YNNKEL (reference sequence). CDR3 length: 16 amino acids. The DNA for the CDR3 is TGTGCCAGCAGCCAAGATCCGGGTTACGCTAACTATGGCTACACCTTC. This gives the protein CASSQDPGYANYGYTF.

This chain uses TRBV5-1 with TRBJ2-2; D uncertain. This CDR3 comprises 11 residues. The V gene lost 4 bases and the J gene lost 7 bases, with 5 bases spanning the gap. Germline assignment: CDR1 SGHRS and CDR2 YFSETQ. The CDR3 loop is CASSGGGELFF. DNA for the CDR3: TGCGCCAGCAGCGGTGGCGGGGAGCTGTTTTTT.

The chain combines TRBV5-1 with TRBJ1-5; 10 positions match TRBD1. This CDR3 comprises 15 residues. After removal of 0 bases from V and 6 bases from J, the junction contained 3 bases not matched to a gene. Germline CDR1 and CDR2: SGHRS and YFSETQ. CDR3 in amino acids: CASSLEGQGSQPQHF. As DNA, the CDR3 is TGCGCCAGCAGCTTGGAGGGACAGGGGTCTCAGCCCCAGCATTTT. The full variable domain, rest sourced from reference TRBV5-1 and TRBJ1-5, is KAGVTQTPRYLIKTRGQQVTLSCSPISGHRSVSWYQQTPGQGLQFLFEYFSETQRNKGNFPGRFSGRQFSNSRSEMNVSTLELGDSALYLCASSLEGQGSQPQHFGDGTRLSIL.

The V call is TRBV28, the J call TRBJ2-1; D is possibly TRBD1 (7 bases). Per germline, CDR1 MDHEN and CDR2 SYDVKM. The CDR3 consists of 15 residues. V was pared by 6 bases and J by 4 bases, with 16 bases between. The CDR3 reads CASSIGPGGYNEQFF. As DNA, the CDR3 is TGTGCCAGCAGCATAGGACCAGGGGGGTACAATGAGCAGTTCTTC.

The CDR3 nucleotides read TGTGCCAGAAGCATAAACAGGGTGGCTCTCTTTTTCGCTGGAAACACCATATATTTT. Protein product: CARSINRVALFFAGNTIYF. The chain recombines TRBV5-3 with TRBJ1-3; maybe TRBD1 (6 bases). TRBV5-3 is classed as an ORF, of uncertain function. V lost 4 bases and J lost 2, with 25 bases in between. This CDR3 spans 19 amino acids.

This clone was seen once. The CDR3 region has the DNA TGTGCCAGCAGCCCCGACAGGGGGCTGCCGAATGGCTACACCTTC. Its protein is CASSPDRGLPNGYTF. The chain joins TRBV13 to TRBJ1-2; 10 bases fit TRBD1. CDR3 length: 15 amino acids. The germline V gene has CDR1 PRHDT and CDR2 FYEKMQ (reference sequence). V shed 5 bases and J 6 bases; nucleotides not matched to a gene: 9.

The chain employs TRBV27 and TRBJ2-1; a possible D gene is TRBD2 (6 bases). Germline V gene data show CDR1 as MNHEY and CDR2 as SMNVEV (reference sequence). The CDR3 extends over 14 amino acids. V was cut by 5 bases and J by 10 bases, with 18 bases left in between. The CDR3 protein is CASSQDRGMGEQFF. CDR3 DNA sequence: TGTGCCAGCAGTCAGGATCGGGGGATGGGGGAGCAGTTCTTC.

The J gene is TRBJ2-5, the V gene TRBV9; tentatively, D is TRBD1 or TRBD2 (6 bases each). The ends were cut back, 0 bases at V and 1 base at J, with 16 bases in the middle. The germline V gene encodes CDR1 SGDLS and CDR2 YYNGEE. This CDR3 comprises 17 residues. The CDR3 loop reads CASSVGGGTKTQETQYF. The CDR3 coding sequence is TGTGCCAGCAGCGTAGGAGGGGGGACAAAAACCCAAGAGACCCAGTACTTC.